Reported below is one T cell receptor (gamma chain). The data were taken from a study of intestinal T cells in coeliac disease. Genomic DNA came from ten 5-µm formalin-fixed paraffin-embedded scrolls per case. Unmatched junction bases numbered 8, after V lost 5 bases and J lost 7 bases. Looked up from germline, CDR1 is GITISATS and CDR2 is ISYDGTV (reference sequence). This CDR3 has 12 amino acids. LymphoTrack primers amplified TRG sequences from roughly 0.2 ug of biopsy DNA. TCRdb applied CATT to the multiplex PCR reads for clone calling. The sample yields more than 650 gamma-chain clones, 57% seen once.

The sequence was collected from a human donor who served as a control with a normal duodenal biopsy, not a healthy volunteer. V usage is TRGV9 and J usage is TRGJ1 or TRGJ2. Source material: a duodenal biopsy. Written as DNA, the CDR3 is TGTGCCTTGTGGGGAAAGGAGTATAAGAAACTCTTT. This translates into CALWGKEYKKLF.